Listed here are 26 T cell receptor beta chains from one sample, sequenced in a study of T cell repertoires in cytomegalovirus infection. TCRdb recomputed calls from the reads with MiXCR, one row per CDR3 protein. The table includes about 490,000 distinct CDR3 sequences, 26% detected once. Sequenced sample: PBMCs. The receptors originated from a human donor in good health (CMV status not recorded). Some clones in this sample may be carry-over from other donors' samples.

The sample holds a few counts of this clonotype. The chain couples TRBV7-9 to TRBJ2-1; 9 bases are shared with TRBD2. This CDR3 is built from 15 residues. V shed 7 bases, J shed 3 bases, and the junction held 7 bases outside the gene matches. From germline, CDR1 is SEHNR and CDR2 FQNEAQ (reference sequence). The CDR3 DNA reads as TGTGCCAGCACCTTCTATAGCGGGAGCTACAATGAGCAGTTCTTC. Its translation: CASTFYSGSYNEQFF.

The chain is built from TRBV29-1 and TRBJ2-3; 11 positions agree with TRBD2. Per germline, CDR1 SQVTM and CDR2 ANQGSEA. The CDR3 covers 15 residues. The V and J ends lost 3 bases and 6 bases, in that order; junction bases with no gene match: 8. CDR3 DNA sequence: TGCAGCGTTGATATAGCGGCTAGCGGGAGGGATACGCAGTATTTT. It translates to CSVDIAASGRDTQYF.

The V gene is TRBV20-1, the J gene TRBJ2-7, with 8 nucleotides matching TRBD1. The CDR3 has 14 residues. Germline-derived CDR1 and CDR2 are DFQATT and SNEGSKA (reference sequence). With V trimmed by 5 bases and J by 2 bases, 8 bases remained unmatched. Here the CDR3 reads CSAVRDRRPYEQYF. The DNA of the CDR3 is TGCAGTGCTGTTCGGGACAGGCGTCCCTACGAGCAGTACTTC.

The chain carries TRBV29-1 and TRBJ2-1, with D possibly TRBD2 on 6 matching bases. CDR3 length equals 16 residues. V dropped 4 bases and J dropped 9 bases, with 25 bases sitting between them. Per the germline V gene, CDR1 is SQVTM and CDR2 is ANQGSEA. CDR3 bases: TGCAGCGTTGTCCGGGAGTGGGTAGCCCGCTCCACTGAGCAGTTCTTC. The encoded protein is CSVVREWVARSTEQFF.

This clonotype was seen more than once but under ten times. The chain carries TRBV7-9 and TRBJ2-3; no definite D call. Per germline, CDR1 SEHNR and CDR2 FQNEAQ (reference sequence). The CDR3 has 14 residues. V lost 2 bases and J lost 5, with 11 bases in between. The CDR3 here is CASSLTTVLDTQYF. Written as DNA, the CDR3 is TGTGCCAGCAGCTTAACAACGGTTTTAGATACGCAGTATTTT.

The chain links TRBV6-2 or TRBV6-3 to TRBJ1-5; D possibly corresponds to TRBD1 (6 bases). This CDR3 has 14 residues. Germline values: CDR1 MNHEY, CDR2 SVGEGT. V was cut by 8 bases and J by 2 bases, with 13 bases left in between. The CDR3 spells CASQAQGGNQPQHF. For the CDR3, the DNA is TGTGCCAGCCAGGCACAGGGAGGCAATCAGCCCCAGCATTTT.

In its sample, this clonotype was seen a few times. V gene TRBV5-8 combines with J gene TRBJ2-1; no firm D call. The CDR3 sequence is 12 residues long. Trimming took 4 bases from V and 9 from J, leaving 11 bases between them. Germline V gene sequence: CDR1 SGHTS, CDR2 YDEGEE. CDR3 protein: CASSAWDGEQFF. CDR3 nucleotide sequence: TGTGCCAGCAGCGCGTGGGATGGTGAGCAGTTCTTC.

This clonotype was counted between two and nine times. The CDR3 is CASSQDGLGQPNEQFF. The CDR3 DNA reads TGTGCCAGCAGCCAAGATGGGTTAGGACAGCCGAATGAGCAGTTCTTC. The V call is TRBV4-2, the J call TRBJ2-1; D is perhaps TRBD1 (6 bases). Trimming left V 0 bases short and J 7 bases short, with 16 bases between. Germline assignment: CDR1 LGHNA and CDR2 YNFKEQ. The CDR3 consists of 16 residues.

The CDR3 here is CASSYWLGQGGQKAFF. The CDR3, as DNA: TGTGCCAGCAGTTACTGGTTGGGCCAGGGCGGCCAGAAAGCTTTCTTT. This chain links TRBV6-5 with TRBJ1-1, with D possibly TRBD1 on 5 matching bases. The CDR3 extends over 16 amino acids. Germline V CDR1 and CDR2: MNHEY, SVGAGI. The V end lost 1 base, the J end lost 9 bases, and 21 bases lay between the germline ends.

The chain carries TRBV12-3 or TRBV12-4 and TRBJ1-2; D unresolved. The V end lost 5 bases, the J end lost 3 bases, and 13 bases lay between the germline ends. The CDR3 is 14 residues long. Here the CDR3 reads CASSPPRPDYGYTF. The CDR3 nucleotides read TGTGCCAGCAGTCCCCCCCGACCAGACTATGGCTACACCTTC.

The chain recombines TRBV29-1 with TRBJ2-1, with D perhaps matching TRBD2 (6 bases). Trimming cost V 1 base and J 7 bases, with 14 bases left between them. The CDR3 length is 14 residues. The germline V gene has CDR1 SQVTM and CDR2 ANQGSEA. The CDR3 spells CSVEGPGVRNEQFF. The CDR3 DNA sequence: TGCAGCGTTGAAGGACCGGGGGTTCGGAATGAGCAGTTCTTC.

This rearrangement joins TRBV24-1 to TRBJ2-3, with D perhaps TRBD1 (5 bases). Germline-derived CDR1 and CDR2 are KGHDR and SFDVKD. The CDR3 spans 16 residues. Trimming took 3 bases from V and 1 from J, leaving 13 bases between them. The CDR3 here is CATSDAAREGTDTQYF. The CDR3 bases are TGTGCCACCAGTGATGCGGCCAGGGAAGGCACAGATACGCAGTATTTT.

The V gene is TRBV29-1, the J gene TRBJ2-3; either TRBD1 or TRBD2 may fit D (5 bases each). The germline V gene encodes CDR1 SQVTM and CDR2 ANQGSEA. The CDR3 is made up of 12 amino acids. V dropped 5 bases and J dropped 8 bases, with 14 bases sitting between them. In DNA, the CDR3 is TGCAGCGTTAGAGGGGTTTCGGCTACGCAGTATTTT. Translation: CSVRGVSATQYF.

This clonotype was counted many times. The chain uses TRBV7-2 and TRBJ1-3; 8 positions match TRBD1. V dropped 4 bases and J dropped 4; count of bases not matched to a gene: 0. The CDR3 spans 13 residues. Germline values: CDR1 SGHTA, CDR2 FQGNSA. The CDR3 nucleotides are TGTGCCAGCAGCTGGGACAGGGGAAACACCATATATTTT. It specifies CASSWDRGNTIYF.

This clonotype was counted only a few times. The rearrangement joins TRBV12-3 or TRBV12-4 to TRBJ1-2; 7 bases line up with TRBD1. The CDR3 contains 13 residues. Unmatched junction bases numbered 6, after V lost 4 bases and J lost 7 bases. CDR3 sequence reads: CASSSGGSFGYTF. The DNA of the CDR3 is TGTGCCAGCAGTTCAGGGGGGTCATTTGGCTACACCTTC.

This clonotype appeared a few times. DNA of the CDR3: TGTGCCAGCAGTTACGATACGGGAGGTACCTACGAGCAGTACGTC. This sequence encodes CASSYDTGGTYEQYV. The gene calls are TRBV6-2 or TRBV6-3 and TRBJ2-7, with 7 bases identical to TRBD2. The junction had 6 bases not matched to a gene; V was cut back by 2 bases and J by 2 bases. The CDR3 runs 15 residues. Germline CDR1 is MNHEY and CDR2 is SVGEGT.

J is TRBJ1-3 and V is TRBV7-8, with TRBD1 as a possible D gene (6 bases). The germline V gene encodes CDR1 SGHVS and CDR2 FQNEAQ. V was pared by 0 bases and J by 4 bases, with 10 bases between. The CDR3 totals 15 residues. CDR3 sequence reads: CASSLARGRGNTIYF. CDR3 sequence (DNA): TGTGCCAGCAGCTTAGCGCGGGGGCGAGGAAACACCATATATTTT. Supplemented by reference TRBV7-8 and TRBJ1-3, the full variable domain reads GAGVSQSPRYKVAKRGQDVALRCDPISGHVSLFWYQQALGQGPEFLTYFQNEAQLDKSGLPSDRFFAERPEGSVSTLKIQRTQQEDSAVYLCASSLARGRGNTIYFGEGSWLTVV.

The gene calls are TRBV27 and TRBJ2-7; D is unresolved. Per the germline V gene, CDR1 is MNHEY and CDR2 is SMNVEV (reference sequence). V gave up 6 bases and J gave up 1 base, with 10 bases separating them. The CDR3 extends over 13 amino acids. The chain's CDR3 is CASSPYLSYEQYF. The CDR3 region has the DNA TGTGCCAGCAGCCCCTACCTTTCCTACGAGCAGTACTTC.

A few counts support this clonotype. The rearrangement links TRBV19 to TRBJ1-1; a weak D match, TRBD1 (6 bases). CDR3 length equals 13 residues. V was cut by 7 bases and J by 4 bases, with 13 bases left in between. Germline assignment: CDR1 LNHDA and CDR2 SQIVND (reference sequence). CDR3 nucleotides: TGTGCCAGTATGGCACAGGGAATCACTGAAGCTTTCTTT. Its protein product is CASMAQGITEAFF.

The chain couples TRBV30 to TRBJ1-3; D unclear. V gave up 8 bases and J gave up 0 bases, with 11 bases separating them. CDR1 GTSNPN and CDR2 SVGIG come from the germline V gene (reference sequence). The CDR3 is made up of 13 amino acids. Here the CDR3 DNA reads TGTGCCCGACGGGCCCACTCTGGAAACACCATATATTTT. This encodes CARRAHSGNTIYF. The variable domain in full, completed from reference TRBV30 and TRBJ1-3, reads SQTIHQWPATLVQPVGSPLSLECTVEGTSNPNLYWYRQAAGRGLQLLFYSVGIGQISSEVPQNLSASRPQDRQFILSSKKLLLSDSGFYLCARRAHSGNTIYFGEGSWLTVV.

The sample holds a few counts of this clonotype. V is TRBV12-3 or TRBV12-4 and J is TRBJ1-2; maybe TRBD1 (6 bases). V shed 3 bases and J shed 5 bases, with 13 bases lying between them. This CDR3 spans 14 amino acids. The CDR3 sequence: CASSLQGPLYGYTF. The DNA of the CDR3 is TGTGCCAGCAGTTTGCAGGGGCCCCTTTATGGCTACACCTTC.

The J gene is TRBJ2-5, the V gene TRBV25-1; 9 positions agree with TRBD2. Germline loops: CDR1 MGHDK, CDR2 SYGVNS. The J segment lost 2 bases and the V segment lost 3 bases, leaving 10 bases of the junction unmatched. The CDR3 is made up of 17 amino acids. The CDR3, as DNA: TGTGCCAGCAGTGAGTGGGCTAGCGGGATTGGGCAAGAGACCCAGTACTTC. Protein product: CASSEWASGIGQETQYF.

This chain uses TRBV7-2 with TRBJ2-7; D might be TRBD1 (6 bases). V lost 1 base, J lost 2 bases, and 12 bases lay in between. This CDR3 comprises 15 residues. From germline, CDR1 is SGHTA and CDR2 FQGNSA. The CDR3 loop reads CASSLGRGTAYEQYF. DNA of the CDR3: TGTGCCAGCAGCTTAGGCAGGGGAACTGCCTACGAGCAGTACTTC.

The table lists this clonotype with many counts. The chain links TRBV6-2 or TRBV6-3 to TRBJ2-1; D unclear. Germline V gene sequence: CDR1 MNHEY, CDR2 SVGEGT. Trimming pared 3 bases from V and 5 bases from J, leaving 14 bases between. There are 15 residues in the CDR3. CDR3 in amino acids: CASSYRLDGHNEQFF. The DNA of the CDR3 is TGTGCCAGCAGTTATCGATTGGACGGACACAATGAGCAGTTCTTC.

This clonotype was recorded a few times. V and J are TRBV19 and TRBJ1-2; D is perhaps TRBD1 (6 bases). V was clipped by 3 bases and J by 4 bases, with 15 bases between them. CDR1 LNHDA and CDR2 SQIVND come from the germline V gene (reference sequence). The CDR3 loop spans 15 amino acids. The CDR3 is CASSIPRSGAYGYTF. The DNA of the CDR3 is TGTGCCAGTAGTATCCCCAGATCGGGGGCCTATGGCTACACCTTC.

This clonotype has ten or more counts. V gene TRBV7-2 combines with J gene TRBJ1-1, with D maybe TRBD1 (6 bases). The CDR3 loop spans 14 amino acids. Trimming took 5 bases from V and 7 from J, leaving 17 bases between them. The germline CDR1 and CDR2 sequences are SGHTA and FQGNSA. The chain's CDR3 is CASSPSRDTLEAFF. CDR3 DNA: TGTGCCAGCAGCCCCTCCCGGGACACCCTTGAAGCTTTCTTT.